The 32 T cell receptor beta chains below come from one sample, sequenced in a study of blood T cell repertoires in COVID-19. The data were produced by immunoSEQ multiplex PCR, yet TCRdb's version contains in-frame clones alone and is incomplete. The table includes about 98,000 clones, approximately 80% detected once. Sequenced sample: peripheral blood. Receptors originate from a man aged 65 to 85 with active or convalescent COVID-19.

A few counts support this clone. V gene TRBV11-2 combines with J gene TRBJ1-5; D is possibly TRBD1 (6 bases). CDR1 SGHAT and CDR2 FQNNGV come from the germline V gene. This CDR3 has 17 amino acids. The V gene lost 3 bases and the J gene lost 0 bases, with 15 bases spanning the gap. The chain's CDR3 is CASSFPQGTYSNQPQHF. CDR3 DNA sequence: TGTGCCAGCAGCTTCCCGCAGGGGACCTATAGCAATCAGCCCCAGCATTTT. The full variable domain, in which reference TRBV11-2 and TRBJ1-5 provide the parts outside the CDR3, is EAGVAQSPRYKIIEKRQSVAFWCNPISGHATLYWYQQILGQGPKLLIQFQNNGVVDDSQLPKDRFSAERLKGVDSTLKIQPAKLEDSAVYLCASSFPQGTYSNQPQHFGDGTRLSIL.

This chain uses TRBV7-9 with TRBJ2-5, with a tentative D call TRBD1 (6 bases). V was trimmed by 5 bases and J by 3 bases, leaving 22 bases between them. CDR1 and CDR2 (germline): SEHNR, FQNEAQ (reference sequence). The CDR3 has 17 residues. The CDR3 nucleotides read TGTGCCAGCAGCCCCCTCGCCGGGCAGGGGACAAAAGAGACCCAGTACTTC. It is translated as CASSPLAGQGTKETQYF.

The rearrangement uses TRBV7-8 and TRBJ1-3; no clear D gene. The V gene lost 0 bases and the J gene lost 0 bases, with 12 bases spanning the gap. The V gene's germline CDR1 is SGHVS and CDR2 FQNEAQ. CDR3 size: 17 residues. The CDR3: CASSLATQTLSGNTIYF. DNA of the CDR3: TGTGCCAGCAGCTTAGCGACACAAACACTCTCTGGAAACACCATATATTTT. Variable domain in full (rest from reference TRBV7-8 and TRBJ1-3): GAGVSQSPRYKVAKRGQDVALRCDPISGHVSLFWYQQALGQGPEFLTYFQNEAQLDKSGLPSDRFFAERPEGSVSTLKIQRTQQEDSAVYLCASSLATQTLSGNTIYFGEGSWLTVV.

Turning to this clone: Relative to the germline gene, one junction end is altered; a read error may explain this. The chain carries TRBV7-7 and TRBJ2-2; 7 nucleotides line up with TRBD1. The CDR3 contains 14 residues. CDR1 and CDR2 (germline): SSHAT, FNYEAQ (reference sequence). The CDR3 coding sequence is TGTGCTAGCAGCTTAGGACAGGACACCGGGGAGCTGTTTTTT. This codes for CASSLGQDTGELFF.

The chain recombines TRBV18 with TRBJ1-4; the match to TRBD1 covers 9 bases. The J segment lost 8 bases and the V segment lost 2 bases, leaving 6 bases of the junction unmatched. Germline loops: CDR1 KGHSH, CDR2 LQKENI. The CDR3 consists of 15 residues. In DNA, the CDR3 is TGTGCCAGCTCACCAAACAGGGGGCAAAGAGAAAAACTGTTTTTT. Its translation: CASSPNRGQREKLFF.

The rearrangement links TRBV18 to TRBJ1-2; 7 nucleotides line up with TRBD1. The ends lost 4 bases at V and 7 bases at J; junction bases unmatched: 12. The CDR3 spans 15 residues. Germline CDR1 reads KGHSH; CDR2 reads LQKENI. The CDR3 coding sequence is TGTGCCAGCTCACGTCATGCCGGGACAGAAAGTGGCTACACCTTC. Translation gives CASSRHAGTESGYTF.

The chain links TRBV5-1 to TRBJ1-1; maybe TRBD1 (5 bases). The CDR3 has 15 residues. Trimming removed 5 bases at V and 0 bases at J, with 14 bases between. CDR1 SGHRS and CDR2 YFSETQ come from the germline V gene. This CDR3 is CASSTGPTVNTEAFF. The CDR3 DNA reads TGCGCCAGCAGTACAGGACCAACCGTGAACACTGAAGCTTTCTTT.

A note on this clone: At one end the junction does not follow the germline gene, possibly because of a read error. The V gene is TRBV7-9, the J gene TRBJ2-5; D may be TRBD2 (6 bases). Germline assignment: CDR1 SEHNR and CDR2 FQNEAQ (reference sequence). This CDR3 is built from 11 residues. CDR3 DNA: TGTGCCAGCAGCCCCGGGACTGAGATTGACTTC. Translated, it gives CASSPGTEIDF.

This sequence joins TRBV18 and TRBJ2-2; D is possibly TRBD2 (6 bases). This CDR3 spans 18 amino acids. Germline V gene data show CDR1 as KGHSH and CDR2 as LQKENI. V lost 2 bases and J lost 1, with 17 bases in between. CDR3 nucleotide sequence: TGTGCCAGCTCACCAAACGACAAGACTAGGGGGAACACCGGGGAGCTGTTTTTT. It codes for CASSPNDKTRGNTGELFF.

A few counts support this clone. The V and J genes are TRBV4-1 and TRBJ1-1; no definite D call. The germline V gene has CDR1 MGHRA and CDR2 YSYEKL. The CDR3 contains 13 residues. V shed 7 bases and J shed 6 bases, with 15 bases lying between them. The CDR3 sequence is CASNRAGGPEAFF. In DNA, the CDR3 is TGCGCCAGCAACCGCGCCGGCGGTCCTGAAGCTTTCTTT.

The J gene is TRBJ1-5, the V gene TRBV5-6; D remains unclear. The V gene's germline CDR1 is SGHDT and CDR2 YYEEEE. Trimming stripped 4 bases from V and 7 bases from J, with 12 bases between. There are 13 residues in the CDR3. CDR3 loop: CASSLSGFQPQHF. CDR3 nucleotides: TGTGCCAGCAGCCTATCCGGTTTCCAGCCCCAGCATTTT.

This chain connects TRBV7-8 to TRBJ2-7, with 10 positions matching TRBD1. J lost 1 base, V lost 2 bases, and 8 bases had no gene match. CDR1 and CDR2 (germline): SGHVS, FQNEAQ. This CDR3 is 17 amino acids long. CDR3 sequence: CASSLMAMGQGSYEQYF. The CDR3 bases are TGTGCCAGCAGCTTAATGGCTATGGGACAGGGGTCCTACGAGCAGTACTTC.

The rearrangement uses TRBV29-1 and TRBJ2-2, with TRBD2 as a possible D gene (7 bases). The CDR3 consists of 12 residues. In germline, CDR1 is SQVTM, CDR2 ANQGSEA. Trimming removed 6 bases at V and 7 bases at J, with 12 bases between. As DNA, the CDR3 is TGCAGCGTCGCGGGGGCCTTCGGGGAGCTGTTTTTT. As protein: CSVAGAFGELFF.

The chain carries TRBV4-2 and TRBJ1-2, with 9 bases lining up with TRBD1. Trimming cost V 1 base and J 4 bases; bases outside gene matches: 4. Looked up from germline, CDR1 is LGHNA and CDR2 is YNFKEQ. This CDR3 is 15 amino acids long. The CDR3 reads CASSQADRGSYGYTF. The CDR3 DNA follows: TGTGCCAGCAGCCAAGCGGACAGGGGATCCTATGGCTACACCTTC.

This sequence joins TRBV14 and TRBJ2-7; TRBD1 agrees at 8 bases. V lost 4 bases and J lost 5; bases outside the gene matches: 7. The CDR3 loop spans 14 amino acids. CDR1 and CDR2 (germline): SGHDN, FVKESK. CDR3 protein: CASSLGQGFDEQYF. The CDR3 nucleotides are TGTGCCAGCAGCCTTGGACAGGGATTTGACGAGCAGTACTTC.

This rearrangement joins TRBV2 to TRBJ2-5; a weak D match, TRBD2 (7 bases). Trimming removed 6 bases from V and 4 bases from J, with 18 bases in between. Per the germline V gene, CDR1 is SNHLY and CDR2 is FYNNEI. This CDR3 has 15 residues. CDR3 amino acids: CASRTPAGAGETQYF. CDR3 sequence (DNA): TGTGCCAGCAGAACCCCGGCGGGGGCCGGAGAGACCCAGTACTTC.

The chain uses TRBV9 and TRBJ2-1, with TRBD2 identical over 8 bases. Trimming cost V 0 bases and J 6 bases; bases outside gene matches: 8. Germline lookup yields CDR1 SGDLS and CDR2 YYNGEE. CDR3 length: 16 residues. The CDR3 region has the DNA TGTGCCAGCAGCGTAGCGGGGGGGGTTCTTGCCAATGAGCAGTTCTTC. Protein product: CASSVAGGVLANEQFF.

The chain joins TRBV6-5 to TRBJ1-3; D is possibly TRBD1 (5 bases). The CDR3 is made up of 14 amino acids. CDR1 MNHEY and CDR2 SVGAGI come from the germline V gene. The germline V and J ends were trimmed by 6 bases and 3 bases, with 12 bases remaining between them. In DNA, the CDR3 is TGTGCCAGCAGCCGGGGGGGGAATGGAAACACCATATATTTT. Translation: CASSRGGNGNTIYF.

The gene calls are TRBV7-8 and TRBJ2-1; a possible D gene is TRBD2 (5 bases). With 5 bases removed from V and 8 bases from J, the gap between germline ends came to 19 bases. The germline V gene encodes CDR1 SGHVS and CDR2 FQNEAQ. CDR3 length equals 15 residues. The CDR3 is CASSRPGLAEDEQFF. As DNA, the CDR3 is TGTGCCAGCAGCCGTCCGGGTCTAGCCGAGGATGAGCAGTTCTTC.

This chain connects TRBV4-2 to TRBJ1-4, with D tentatively TRBD1 (5 bases). Germline V CDR1 and CDR2: LGHNA, YNFKEQ. V was cut by 0 bases and J by 7 bases, with 12 bases left in between. The CDR3 spans 15 residues. In DNA, the CDR3 is TGTGCCAGCAGCCAAGACGCCAAGGGGCGTGAAAAACTGTTTTTT. Translated: CASSQDAKGREKLFF.

The sample holds one count of this clone. The rearrangement joins TRBV6-6 to TRBJ2-5, with 9 nucleotides matching TRBD2. Trimming cost V 2 bases and J 6 bases; bases outside gene matches: 7. The germline CDR1 and CDR2 sequences are MNHNY and SVGAGI (reference sequence). The CDR3 has 15 amino acids. CDR3 protein: CASSYLAGYQKTQYF. In nucleotides, the CDR3 is TGTGCCAGCAGTTACCTAGCGGGATATCAGAAGACCCAGTACTTC.

The V and J genes are TRBV9 and TRBJ1-2; TRBD1 aligns across 9 bases. The CDR3 runs to 16 residues. Losses at the gene ends were 4 bases for V and 3 bases for J; bases not matched to a gene: 10. The V gene's germline CDR1 is SGDLS and CDR2 YYNGEE. The CDR3 region is CASSPRRGTGYYGYTF. CDR3 nucleotides: TGTGCCAGCAGCCCCCGTCGAGGGACAGGGTACTATGGCTACACCTTC.

The J gene is TRBJ2-6, the V gene TRBV7-2; the match to TRBD1 covers 8 bases. This CDR3 region has 19 residues. J gave up 0 bases and V 1 base, and 8 bases lay outside the gene matches. Germline V gives CDR1 SGHTA, CDR2 FQGNSA. CDR3 sequence (DNA): TGTGCCAGCAGCTTAGTCCAGGGGGCGTCATTCTCTGGGGCCAACGTCCTGACTTTC. Its protein is CASSLVQGASFSGANVLTF.

This clone was seen only once. The chain's CDR3 is CASRPGLGAGELFF. CDR3 DNA: TGTGCAAGTCGCCCGGGACTAGGGGCCGGGGAGCTGTTTTTT. The rearrangement links TRBV12-2 to TRBJ2-2; the table assigns TRBD2, which was not confirmed against the DNA. TRBV12-2 is shown as a pseudogene. This CDR3 is built from 14 residues.

This clone came up a few times. Within the sample, other DNA sequences also encode this same CDR3. This chain's CDR3 is CASSLGALAGKYF. The DNA of the CDR3 is TGTGCCAGCAGCTTAGGTGCTCTAGCGGGGAAGTACTTC. This chain joins TRBV7-2 and TRBJ2-7, with TRBD2 identical over 9 bases. J was trimmed by 11 bases and V by 1 base; bases with no gene match: 6. In germline, CDR1 is SGHTA, CDR2 FQGNSA. The CDR3 consists of 13 residues.

This sequence joins TRBV11-2 and TRBJ2-3, with D possibly TRBD2 on 6 matching bases. CDR1 and CDR2 from the germline V gene are SGHAT and FQNNGV. V lost 6 bases to trimming and J lost 1 base, with 14 bases between them. This CDR3 region has 15 residues. CDR3 amino acids: CASSKVWGGTDTQYF. The CDR3 nucleotides are TGTGCCAGCAGTAAAGTCTGGGGGGGCACAGATACGCAGTATTTT.

The V and J genes are TRBV2 and TRBJ1-2, with TRBD1 matching 11 bases. Germline-derived CDR1 and CDR2 are SNHLY and FYNNEI. The CDR3 is 15 residues long. The J segment lost 3 bases and the V segment lost 4 bases, leaving 4 bases of the junction unmatched. The CDR3 is CASSGTGGAYYGYTF. Here the CDR3 DNA reads TGTGCCAGCAGTGGGACAGGGGGCGCGTACTATGGCTACACCTTC. Full variable domain (outside the CDR3, taken from reference TRBV2 and TRBJ1-2): EPEVTQTPSHQVTQMGQEVILRCVPISNHLYFYWYRQILGQKVEFLVSFYNNEISEKSEIFDDQFSVERPDGSNFTLKIRSTKLEDSAMYFCASSGTGGAYYGYTFGSGTRLTVV.

The chain is built from TRBV2 and TRBJ1-2, with D possibly being TRBD1 (5 bases). The CDR3 spans 13 residues. Germline CDR1 and CDR2: SNHLY and FYNNEI. Trimming removed 5 bases from V and 6 bases from J, with 13 bases in between. Here the CDR3 DNA reads TGTGCCAGCAGTCTAGGGGTCTCAAATGGCTACACCTTC. It encodes CASSLGVSNGYTF.

V gene TRBV20-1 combines with J gene TRBJ2-2; maybe TRBD2 (6 bases). CDR1 is DFQATT, CDR2 SNEGSKA, per germline (reference sequence). Trimming took off 3 bases at V and 6 bases at J, with 11 bases between the two ends. The CDR3 extends over 13 amino acids. This chain's CDR3 is CSASAGLAGELFF. CDR3 DNA sequence: TGCAGTGCTAGTGCGGGGTTGGCCGGGGAGCTGTTTTTT.

This chain links TRBV3-1 (or the pseudogene TRBV3-2) with TRBJ2-5, with D unresolved. There are 13 residues in the CDR3. V lost 3 bases and J lost 7, with 12 bases in between. Germline-derived CDR1 and CDR2 are LGHDT and YNNKEL (reference sequence). The CDR3 region is CASSQRSDGTQYF. The CDR3 bases are TGTGCCAGCAGCCAGAGGTCAGACGGGACCCAGTACTTC.

The rearrangement links TRBV7-3 to TRBJ1-1, with D unclear. The CDR3 covers 13 residues. Germline V gives CDR1 SGHTA, CDR2 FQGTGA. V dropped 1 base and J dropped 4 bases, with 7 bases sitting between them. The chain's CDR3 is CASSLIASTEAFF. For the CDR3, the DNA is TGTGCCAGCAGCTTAATCGCGAGCACTGAAGCTTTCTTT.

V and J are TRBV9 and TRBJ1-1; maybe TRBD1 (5 bases). The germline CDR1 and CDR2 sequences are SGDLS and YYNGEE. V was trimmed by 4 bases and J by 4 bases, leaving 17 bases between them. The CDR3 covers 15 residues. The CDR3 loop reads CASSPRGVGGTEAFF. In DNA form, the CDR3 reads TGTGCCAGCAGCCCCCGGGGAGTGGGGGGCACTGAAGCTTTCTTT. The whole variable domain, remainder taken from reference TRBV9 and TRBJ1-1, is DSGVTQTPKHLITATGQRVTLRCSPRSGDLSVYWYQQSLDQGLQFLIQYYNGEERAKGNILERFSAQQFPDLHSELNLSSLELGDSALYFCASSPRGVGGTEAFFGQGTRLTVV.